The following is a T cell receptor (beta chain) sequence with its context. Its target is unknown. This entry belongs to a study of regulatory and conventional T cells in RAG deficiency. Whole-study findings and limits: Control T-cell subsets had markedly higher Shannon entropy and lower Simpson indices than RAG-deficient patients. Shorter CDR3s in all patient subsets; >90% Treg-Tconv overlap in Omenn.

Repertoires were generated with immunoSEQ multiplex PCR, while TCRdb's copy carries only in-frame clones and drops some. The sample shows tens of thousands of clones, 70% to 90% of them seen only once. The V end was cut by 4 bases, the J end by 7 bases, with 16 bases between. This CDR3 is 15 amino acids long. Germline V gene lookup returns CDR1 SGHDN and CDR2 FVKESK. These data were also reused for a study on regulatory T cells. That publication notes: Amplification used 52 TRBV primers and 13 TRBJ primers. Regulatory T cells showed the strongest V-J pair restriction and V/J gene skewing among patient repertoires.

The sequence came from a human donor in good health. The gene calls are TRBV14 and TRBJ1-4, with TRBD1 as a possible D gene (5 bases). Sequenced sample: CD8+ T cells sorted from blood. Written as DNA, the CDR3 is TGTGCCAGCAGCCGAACAACAGGAGTTTTTGAAAAACTGTTTTTT. This sequence encodes CASSRTTGVFEKLFF.